This T cell receptor (beta chain) was sequenced during a study of cytomegalovirus exposure and HLA in healthy donors. Study-wide context: Early release data held around 82 million unique TCRs from HLA-typed donors.

General study findings and limits: Several V segments, TRBV6-2 and TRBV6-3 among them, could not be told apart and were dropped.

60 Vbeta and 13 Jbeta primers were used in PCR. The assay was immunoSEQ multiplex PCR, and TCRdb's table has in-frame clones only and misses some. The repertoire has more than 100,000 clones, over 70% of them found once; the top ten carry 8.5% to 10%. A word on this clone: Its specificity is unknown.

The germline V and J ends were trimmed by 5 bases and 0 bases, with 16 bases remaining between them. The CDR3 covers 17 residues. Germline assignment: CDR1 SGHAT and CDR2 FQNNGV. This TCR was recovered from a female donor in good health and CMV-seropositive. The V and J genes are TRBV11-2 and TRBJ2-2; tentatively, D is TRBD1 (6 bases). Material: PBMCs. CDR3 region: CASSPSPDRTNTGELFF. For the CDR3, the DNA is TGTGCCAGCAGCCCTTCCCCGGACAGAACGAACACCGGGGAGCTGTTTTTT.